This T cell receptor beta chain is drawn from a study of human T cells and chemical hapten exposure. Study-wide background: The patch tests put 0.01% DPC on the skin of the upper back and were read 6 days later. Whole-study findings and limits: The study found that DPC sensitization did not change TCRs above 1 in 1000 frequency.

TCRdb reanalysed the RACE reads using MiXCR and keeps one entry per CDR3 protein. The sample lists more than 300,000 distinct CDR3 sequences, approximately 5.1% seen once, with 2.5% to 3% in the top ten. On this clonotype itself: What it binds is unknown.

Noted time point: pre-sensitization, week 0. Treatment in this sample: therapeutic diphenylcyclopropenone sensitization with weekly scalp DPC. Alopecia patients deemed DPC-suitable, aged 18 to 70, excluding pregnancy. This TCR was sampled from a woman in her forties or fifties with alopecia areata. Some clones in this sample may be carry-over from other donors' samples. The input for sequencing was whole blood, taken in connection with sensitization to the hapten diphenylcyclopropenone (DPC).

CDR3 protein: CASSDTLSDSPLHF. CDR3 sequence (DNA): TGTGCCAGCAGTGATACCCTGAGTGATTCACCCCTCCACTTT. This sequence joins TRBV6-1 and TRBJ1-6; no clear D gene. Looked up from germline, CDR1 is MNHNS and CDR2 is SASEGT. The CDR3 sequence is 14 residues long. Trimming removed 3 bases from V and 8 bases from J, with 11 bases in between.